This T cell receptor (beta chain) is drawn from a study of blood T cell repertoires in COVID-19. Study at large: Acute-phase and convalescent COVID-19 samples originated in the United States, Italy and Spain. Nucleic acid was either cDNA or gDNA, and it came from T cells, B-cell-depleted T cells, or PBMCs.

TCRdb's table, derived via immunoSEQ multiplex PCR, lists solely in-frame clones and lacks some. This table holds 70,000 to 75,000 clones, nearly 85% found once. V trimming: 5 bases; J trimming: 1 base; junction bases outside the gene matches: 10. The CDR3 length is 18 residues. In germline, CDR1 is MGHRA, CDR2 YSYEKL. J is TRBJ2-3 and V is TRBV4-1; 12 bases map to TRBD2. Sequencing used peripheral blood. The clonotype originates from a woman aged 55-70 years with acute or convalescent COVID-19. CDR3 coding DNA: TGCGCCAGCAGCTACCAGACTAGCGGGAGAGGAGGCACAGATACGCAGTATTTT. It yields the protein CASSYQTSGRGGTDTQYF.